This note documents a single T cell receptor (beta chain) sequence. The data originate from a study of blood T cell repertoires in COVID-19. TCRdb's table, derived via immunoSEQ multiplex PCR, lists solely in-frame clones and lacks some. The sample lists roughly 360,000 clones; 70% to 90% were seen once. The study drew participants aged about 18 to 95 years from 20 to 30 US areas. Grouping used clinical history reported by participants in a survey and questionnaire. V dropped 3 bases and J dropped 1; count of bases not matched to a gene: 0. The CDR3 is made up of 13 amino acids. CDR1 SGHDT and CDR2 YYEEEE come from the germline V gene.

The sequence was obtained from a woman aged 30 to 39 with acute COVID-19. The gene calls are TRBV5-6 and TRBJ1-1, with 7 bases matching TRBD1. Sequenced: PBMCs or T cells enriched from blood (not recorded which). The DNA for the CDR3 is TGTGCCAGCAGCTGGGACAGGAACACTGAAGCTTTCTTT. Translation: CASSWDRNTEAFF.